Each of the 25 T cell receptor beta chains below was sequenced from the same sample in a study of Graves' ophthalmopathy and Graves' hyperthyroidism. Investigators amplified TCR beta CDR3 regions from RNA transcripts. Amplification began with first-round RT-PCR using HTBI primers, then second-round multiplex PCR was performed. MiXCR, applied by TCRdb to the multiplex PCR reads, yields one record per CDR3 protein. The data contain roughly 410,000 distinct CDR3 sequences, roughly 15% of them singletons. Sequenced: peripheral blood. Source of these receptors: a woman aged 18-30 years with stable Graves' hyperthyroidism.

This clonotype has just one count. V usage is TRBV28 and J usage is TRBJ2-7; the D gene is possibly TRBD2 (5 bases). CDR3 length: 13 residues. The ends were cut back, 0 bases at V and 5 bases at J, with 8 bases in the middle. Germline V gives CDR1 MDHEN, CDR2 SYDVKM. CDR3 residues: CASSLWGEDEQYF. Here the CDR3 DNA reads TGTGCCAGCAGTTTATGGGGAGAGGACGAGCAGTACTTC.

This clonotype was detected ten times or more. V is TRBV9 and J is TRBJ1-1; D not resolved. V was cut by 0 bases and J by 1 base, with 10 bases left in between. The CDR3 has 15 residues. Germline V gives CDR1 SGDLS, CDR2 YYNGEE. CDR3 region: CASSVGGRSNTEAFF. DNA of the CDR3: TGTGCCAGCAGCGTAGGCGGCAGGTCGAACACTGAAGCTTTCTTT. The entire variable domain, with the rest obtained from reference TRBV9 and TRBJ1-1, is as follows: DSGVTQTPKHLITATGQRVTLRCSPRSGDLSVYWYQQSLDQGLQFLIQYYNGEERAKGNILERFSAQQFPDLHSELNLSSLELGDSALYFCASSVGGRSNTEAFFGQGTRLTVV.

About this clonotype itself: The CDR3 does not end in the conserved phenylalanine or tryptophan, so this is likely a read error. The chain recombines TRBV15 with TRBJ1-2, with D perhaps matching TRBD1 (5 bases). Germline CDR1 is LNHNV and CDR2 is YYDKDF (reference sequence). The CDR3 spans 15 residues. CDR3 nucleotides: TGTGCCACCGGCAGAGATAGTGGGACCGTCTATGGCTACACCCTC. Translated, it gives CATGRDSGTVYGYTL.

This clonotype was counted only a few times. V and J are TRBV12-3 or TRBV12-4 and TRBJ2-7; 9 bases are a match to TRBD2. The CDR3 runs 15 residues. V was pared by 4 bases and J by 2 bases, with 6 bases of the junction left unmatched. The CDR3 region is CASSYSGGLAYEQYF. The DNA of the CDR3 is TGTGCCAGCAGTTATAGCGGGGGTCTCGCCTACGAGCAGTACTTC.

In the case of this clonotype: Possible read error: a much larger clone is one base away. V is TRBV19 and J is TRBJ2-2; TRBD2 might be the D (5 bases). The CDR3 is 14 amino acids. Germline V CDR1 and CDR2: LNHDA, SQIVND (reference sequence). The CDR3 coding sequence is TGTGCCAGTAGTATGCAGGCATACACCGGGGAGCTGTGTTTT. This codes for CASSMQAYTGELCF. Variable domain in full (rest from reference TRBV19 and TRBJ2-2): DGGITQSPKYLFRKEGQNVTLSCEQNLNHDAMYWYRQDPGQGLRLIYYSQIVNDFQKGDIAEGYSVSREKKESFPLTVTSAQKNPTAFYLCASSMQAYTGELCFGEGSRLTVL.

This clonotype was counted ten times or more. The chain couples TRBV24-1 to TRBJ1-1, with TRBD1 identical over 7 bases. Looked up from germline, CDR1 is KGHDR and CDR2 is SFDVKD. This CDR3 contains 13 residues. The V gene end was trimmed by 8 bases and the J gene end by 5 bases; junction bases not matched to a gene: 7. The CDR3 here is CATTRQGVTEAFF. CDR3 coding DNA: TGTGCCACCACTAGACAGGGCGTAACTGAAGCTTTCTTT.

There are many counts of this clonotype. V and J are TRBV11-3 and TRBJ2-5; D is unclear. The CDR3 has 15 residues. Germline V lookup: CDR1 SGHNT, CDR2 YENEEA. V was pared by 0 bases and J by 0 bases, with 8 bases between. This CDR3 is CASSLEAANQETQYF. CDR3 in DNA: TGTGCCAGCAGCTTAGAGGCGGCAAACCAAGAGACCCAGTACTTC. The entire variable domain, with the rest obtained from reference TRBV11-3 and TRBJ2-5, is as follows: EAGVVQSPRYKIIEKKQPVAFWCNPISGHNTLYWYLQNLGQGPELLIRYENEEAVDDSQLPKDRFSAERLKGVDSTLKIQPAELGDSAVYLCASSLEAANQETQYFGPGTRLLVL.

Many counts were recorded for this clonotype. V is TRBV12-3 or TRBV12-4 and J is TRBJ2-7, with TRBD1 matching over 9 bases. The V segment lost 6 bases and the J segment 7 bases; nucleotides outside the gene matches: 10. The CDR3 consists of 14 residues. The CDR3 DNA reads TGTGCCAGCAGCCACCGACAGGGGGTAGGGGAGCAGTACTTC. This gives the protein CASSHRQGVGEQYF.

This clonotype has at least ten counts. V usage is TRBV20-1 and J usage is TRBJ1-1; D is uncertain. V lost 0 bases, J lost 3 bases, and 14 bases lay in between. Germline CDR1 is DFQATT and CDR2 is SNEGSKA (reference sequence). The CDR3 totals 15 residues. In DNA form, the CDR3 reads TGCAGTGCTAGAGATCGCCCCGGGAGGGACACTGAAGCTTTCTTT. Amino acid sequence: CSARDRPGRDTEAFF.

This clonotype was found a few times. This chain connects TRBV6-1 to TRBJ1-1; 10 nucleotides line up with TRBD1. Trimming cost V 6 bases and J 1 base; bases outside gene matches: 8. The CDR3 spans 16 residues. Per the germline V gene, CDR1 is MNHNS and CDR2 is SASEGT. The CDR3 reads CASRVPGQGSNTEAFF. CDR3 DNA sequence: TGTGCCAGCAGGGTCCCGGGACAGGGGTCGAACACTGAAGCTTTCTTT.

Concerning this clonotype itself: This may be a read error, as it is one base from a much larger clone. This rearrangement joins TRBV20-1 to TRBJ1-2; 7 bases match TRBD1. The CDR3 runs 15 residues. V shed 2 bases and J 7 bases; nucleotides not matched to a gene: 13. CDR1 DFQATT and CDR2 SNEGSKA come from the germline V gene (reference sequence). The CDR3 reads CSARMEDRWKTGYTF. CDR3 DNA sequence: TGCAGTGCTAGAATGGAGGACAGGTGGAAAACTGGCTACACCTTC.

In its sample, this clonotype was seen many times. The genes are TRBV6-2 or TRBV6-3 and TRBJ2-7, with D perhaps assigned TRBD1 or TRBD2 (6 bases each). CDR3 size: 16 residues. Germline V CDR1 and CDR2: MNHEY, SVGEGT. V lost 1 base to trimming and J lost 3 bases, with 16 bases between them. CDR3 DNA sequence: TGTGCCAGCAGTTACTGGAGGAAGGGGGGAAACTACGAGCAGTACTTC. It yields the protein CASSYWRKGGNYEQYF.

This clonotype appeared many times. The genes are TRBV15 and TRBJ2-7, with a possible D match to TRBD1 (5 bases). Trimming removed 4 bases from V and 5 bases from J, with 12 bases in between. CDR1 and CDR2 from the germline V gene are LNHNV and YYDKDF (reference sequence). This CDR3 has 13 residues. CDR3 region: CATSTTAFHEQYF. The CDR3 bases are TGTGCCACCAGCACGACAGCTTTCCACGAGCAGTACTTC.

This CDR3 reads CASRTGTAEAFF. The DNA for the CDR3 is TGTGCCAGCAGGACAGGGACAGCTGAAGCTTTCTTT. V gene TRBV12-3 or TRBV12-4 combines with J gene TRBJ1-1, with 7 bases aligning to TRBD1. This CDR3 spans 12 amino acids. Trimming at V came to 6 bases and at J to 6 bases, leaving 4 bases not matched to a gene.

Many counts were recorded for this clonotype. Here the CDR3 DNA reads TGTGCCACCAGTGACTACCTCGGGGGAGCCTACACCTTC. It yields the protein CATSDYLGGAYTF. V and J are TRBV24-1 and TRBJ1-2, with TRBD1 as a possible D gene (5 bases). The V gene lost 4 bases and the J gene lost 10 bases, with 15 bases spanning the gap. The CDR3 runs to 13 residues. The germline gives CDR1 KGHDR, CDR2 SFDVKD.

This clonotype was recorded at least ten times. The rearrangement joins TRBV6-5 to TRBJ1-5; D perhaps matches TRBD1 (6 bases). This CDR3 region has 12 residues. The germline gives CDR1 MNHEY, CDR2 SVGAGI. V shed 6 bases and J shed 6 bases, with 9 bases lying between them. CDR3 residues: CASRTGTQPQHF. CDR3 nucleotide sequence: TGTGCCAGCAGAACAGGGACTCAGCCCCAGCATTTT.

This clonotype was detected ten times or more. The rearrangement uses TRBV19 and TRBJ1-2, with 7 bases lining up with TRBD1. Trimming at V came to 3 bases and at J to 6 bases, leaving 10 bases not matched to a gene. Germline V CDR1 and CDR2: LNHDA, SQIVND (reference sequence). CDR3 length: 15 amino acids. Here the CDR3 reads CASSIPPTGYNGYTF. Written as DNA, the CDR3 is TGTGCCAGTAGTATCCCCCCGACAGGGTACAATGGCTACACCTTC.

This clonotype appeared many times. The chain combines TRBV7-8 with TRBJ1-1, with a weak D call TRBD1 (6 bases). Germline V lookup: CDR1 SGHVS, CDR2 FQNEAQ. CDR3 length: 15 residues. V shed 1 base and J shed 1 base, with 10 bases lying between them. CDR3 sequence (DNA): TGTGCCAGCAGCTTAGGTAGGGGGGCGAACACTGAAGCTTTCTTT. Protein product: CASSLGRGANTEAFF.

Many counts were recorded for this clonotype. V gene TRBV6-1 combines with J gene TRBJ1-1; 8 bases line up with TRBD1. The CDR3 length is 14 residues. Germline assignment: CDR1 MNHNS and CDR2 SASEGT. Trimming at V came to 4 bases and at J to 4 bases, leaving 5 bases not matched to a gene. CDR3 amino acids: CASSVTGGSTEAFF. CDR3 in DNA: TGTGCCAGCAGTGTTACAGGGGGGTCCACTGAAGCTTTCTTT.

There are many counts of this clonotype. This chain links TRBV12-3 or TRBV12-4 with TRBJ1-3, with D maybe TRBD1 (5 bases). Trimming pared 2 bases from V and 0 bases from J, leaving 17 bases between. This CDR3 region has 18 residues. CDR3 sequence: CASSLFTEWTNSGNTIYF. The CDR3, as DNA: TGTGCCAGCAGTTTATTTACGGAGTGGACAAACTCTGGAAACACCATATATTTT.

This clonotype was counted a few times. This rearrangement joins TRBV4-1 to TRBJ1-5; 7 bases agree with TRBD1. V was pared by 4 bases and J by 4 bases, with 7 bases of the junction left unmatched. CDR1 is MGHRA and CDR2 is YSYEKL in the germline V gene. This CDR3 is 15 amino acids long. The DNA of the CDR3 is TGCGCCAGCAGCCGTTTGCAGGGGGGGAATCAGCCCCAGCATTTT. Protein: CASSRLQGGNQPQHF.

This clonotype has ten or more counts. This chain connects TRBV12-3 or TRBV12-4 to TRBJ2-2; TRBD2 is a possible D gene (5 bases). The CDR3 is 12 amino acids. V lost 6 bases to trimming and J lost 4 bases, with 6 bases between them. The CDR3 nucleotides are TGTGCCAGCAGCGCGGGCACCGGGGAGCTGTTTTTT. It encodes CASSAGTGELFF.

This clonotype was detected ten times or more. The rearrangement uses TRBV6-1 and TRBJ2-2; tentative D call: TRBD1 (5 bases). Trimming cost V 3 bases and J 4 bases, with 15 bases left between them. The CDR3 has 16 amino acids. CDR1 and CDR2 (germline): MNHNS, SASEGT. CDR3 DNA sequence: TGTGCCAGCAGTGAGCAGGGAACCCTGGGCACCGGGGAGCTGTTTTTT. Protein product: CASSEQGTLGTGELFF.

This clonotype was picked up a small number of times. The chain couples TRBV5-1 to TRBJ1-3; D unresolved. Looked up from germline, CDR1 is SGHRS and CDR2 is YFSETQ. V was trimmed by 1 base and J by 7 bases, leaving 18 bases between them. The CDR3 sequence is 16 residues long. The CDR3 reads CASSLKADTLGNTIYF. In DNA form, the CDR3 reads TGCGCCAGCAGCTTGAAAGCCGACACTTTGGGGAACACCATATATTTT.

Ten or more counts support this clonotype. The CDR3 loop reads CASSERGFRSSNQPQHF. For the CDR3, the DNA is TGTGCCAGCAGTGAACGTGGTTTCAGGTCGAGCAATCAGCCCCAGCATTTT. V usage is TRBV6-1 and J usage is TRBJ1-5; D is uncertain. This CDR3 has 17 amino acids. Trimming cost V 2 bases and J 1 base, with 15 bases left between them. Germline-derived CDR1 and CDR2 are MNHNS and SASEGT.